Each of the 8 T cell receptor beta chains below was sequenced from the same sample in a study of cytomegalovirus exposure and HLA in healthy donors (dated by TCRdb to about 2017). To prepare the library, the immunoSEQ multiplex PCR assay was applied. TCRdb provides this immuneACCESS table in a form limited to in-frame rearrangements. Some clones are lacking; in checked studies, under half of them reflect an unresolved V gene, and why the rest are absent is not known. For this sample there are more than 250,000 clones; about 90% appear just once. The ten largest account for 1.2% of the sample. Source material: PBMCs. All receptors derive from a woman aged 25 to 39 in good health and CMV-seropositive.

The chain recombines TRBV6-5 with TRBJ1-3, with 9 bases lining up with TRBD1. V lost 6 bases, J lost 2 bases, and 5 bases stayed unmatched. Germline V gene lookup returns CDR1 MNHEY and CDR2 SVGAGI. The CDR3 extends over 15 amino acids. The CDR3 loop reads CASRQNRGPGNTIYF. DNA for the CDR3: TGTGCCAGCAGACAGAACAGGGGGCCTGGAAACACCATATATTTT.

The gene calls are TRBV6-5 and TRBJ2-3, with D perhaps TRBD1 or TRBD2 (5 bases each). V gave up 0 bases and J gave up 1 base, with 11 bases separating them. This CDR3 has 16 amino acids. Germline V gives CDR1 MNHEY, CDR2 SVGAGI. This chain's CDR3 is CASSYSSGAGTDTQYF. DNA for the CDR3: TGTGCCAGCAGTTACTCTTCCGGGGCAGGCACAGATACGCAGTATTTT.

The V gene is TRBV15, the J gene TRBJ1-2; D not resolved. The CDR3 loop spans 13 amino acids. V was trimmed by 8 bases and J by 3 bases, leaving 13 bases between them. CDR1 is LNHNV and CDR2 is YYDKDF in the germline V gene (reference sequence). The CDR3 region has the DNA TGTGCCACCCGTTGGCCGGATCACTATGGCTACACCTTC. It specifies CATRWPDHYGYTF.

The chain joins TRBV5-8 to TRBJ2-7, with 10 bases that match TRBD2. Germline CDR1 reads SGHTS; CDR2 reads YDEGEE. The CDR3 has 14 residues. Germline trimming cut 4 bases from V and 3 bases from J; bases unmatched to any gene: 4. The CDR3 sequence: CASSISGRVYEQYF. In DNA form, the CDR3 reads TGTGCCAGCAGCATAAGCGGGAGGGTCTACGAGCAGTACTTC.

V is TRBV10-3 and J is TRBJ2-7; 10 nucleotides agree with TRBD1. The CDR3 loop spans 14 amino acids. Germline trimming cut 4 bases from V and 1 base from J; bases unmatched to any gene: 1. Germline CDR1 is ENHRY and CDR2 is SYGVKD. CDR3 coding DNA: TGTGCCATCAGTGGGGACAGGGGATCCTACGAGCAGTACTTC. Translated: CAISGDRGSYEQYF.

V and J are TRBV27 and TRBJ2-6; a weak D match, TRBD1 (5 bases). This CDR3 spans 16 amino acids. The V end was cut by 2 bases, the J end by 2 bases, with 10 bases between. The germline V gene has CDR1 MNHEY and CDR2 SMNVEV (reference sequence). The CDR3 loop is CASSLDGAAGANVLTF. The CDR3 nucleotides read TGTGCCAGCAGTTTAGATGGGGCAGCTGGGGCCAACGTCCTGACTTTC.

The CDR3 nucleotides read TGTGCCAGCAGCTTCTTTACACAGGGGGAAAACACCATATATTTT. Translation: CASSFFTQGENTIYF. The chain employs TRBV7-2 and TRBJ1-3; 8 nucleotides match TRBD1. Germline values: CDR1 SGHTA, CDR2 FQGNSA. CDR3 length equals 15 residues. V gave up 3 bases and J gave up 6 bases; unmatched junction bases: 7.

The V and J genes are TRBV6-5 and TRBJ1-1; no firm D call. V lost 6 bases and J lost 0, with 11 bases in between. CDR3 size: 14 residues. CDR1 is MNHEY and CDR2 is SVGAGI in the germline V gene. The CDR3 DNA is TGTGCCAGCAGCCCCGGGAACATGAACACTGAAGCTTTCTTT. Protein product: CASSPGNMNTEAFF.